This T cell receptor beta chain derives from a study of blood T cell repertoires in COVID-19. For the study at large: Collection of acute and convalescent COVID-19 samples took place in the United States, Italy and Spain. In each case, the material was cDNA or gDNA derived from T cells, B-cell-depleted T cells, or PBMCs.

In the authors' workflow: Amplification of reference gene primers was used by the study to estimate nucleated cell counts. The table came from immunoSEQ multiplex PCR; TCRdb's copy has only in-frame clones and leaves some out. Clone size and V and J calls were adopted from that table, with D and trimming inferred from the DNA. Of 200,000 to 300,000 clones in the sample, 84% were seen once. From germline, CDR1 is WNHNN and CDR2 SYGVQD (reference sequence). The CDR3 totals 12 residues. Trimming removed 7 bases at V and 3 bases at J, with 7 bases between. The sample consisted of peripheral blood. This sequence was found in a man between 60 and 70 years old with acute or convalescent COVID-19. The chain joins TRBV10-1 to TRBJ2-1; TRBD1 is a possible D gene (5 bases). DNA of the CDR3: TGCGCCAGCATGGACAACTACAATGAGCAGTTCTTC. As protein: CASMDNYNEQFF.